This T cell receptor (beta chain) was recovered during a study of blood T cell repertoires in COVID-19. On the study more broadly: Acute and convalescent COVID-19 specimens originated in the United States, Italy and Spain. The analysed material was cDNA or gDNA that came from T cells, B-cell-depleted T cells, or PBMCs.

The CDR3 totals 14 residues. The V gene lost 0 bases and the J gene lost 5 bases, with 10 bases spanning the gap. Germline V gives CDR1 MNHNY, CDR2 SVGAGI (reference sequence). Per the original methods: Quantification of nucleated cells was approximated via reference gene primer amplification. TCRdb's copy holds only in-frame clones and misses some; the assay was immunoSEQ multiplex PCR. Clone size and the V and J calls come from that table; the DNA yielded D and trimming. Here the sample spans 300,000 to 400,000 clones, around 87% being singletons. The receptor was derived from a woman aged 50 to 65 who had recovered from COVID-19. The chain has TRBV6-6 and TRBJ2-5; no definite D call. The sample comprised peripheral blood. The CDR3 is CASSYSDTRETQYF. In DNA form, the CDR3 reads TGTGCCAGCAGTTACTCGGATACGAGGGAGACCCAGTACTTC.